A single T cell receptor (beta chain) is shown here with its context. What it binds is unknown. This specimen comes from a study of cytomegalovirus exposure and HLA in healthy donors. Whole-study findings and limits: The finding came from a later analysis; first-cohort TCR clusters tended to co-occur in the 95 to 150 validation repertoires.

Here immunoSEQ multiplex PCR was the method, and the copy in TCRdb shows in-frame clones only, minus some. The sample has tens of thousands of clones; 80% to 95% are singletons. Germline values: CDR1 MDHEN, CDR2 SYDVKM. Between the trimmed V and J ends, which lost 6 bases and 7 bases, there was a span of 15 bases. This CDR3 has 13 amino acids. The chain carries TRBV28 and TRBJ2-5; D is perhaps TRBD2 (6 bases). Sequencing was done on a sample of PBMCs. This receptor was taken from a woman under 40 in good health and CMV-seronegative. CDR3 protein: CASRPPGEGTQYF. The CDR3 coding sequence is TGTGCCAGCAGGCCCCCGGGAGAGGGGACCCAGTACTTC.